Here is one T cell receptor (beta chain) with its context. The sample comes from a study of T cell clones after liver transplantation. This CDR3 comprises 14 residues. Per the germline V gene, CDR1 is SGHDT and CDR2 is YYEEEE. V was cut by 3 bases and J by 3 bases, with 13 bases left in between. Using immunoSEQ multiplex PCR, the repertoire was profiled, and TCRdb retains in-frame clones only, with some absent. The table lists about 120,000 clones, approximately 90% of them singletons. The clonotype was recovered from a human patient who received a liver transplant. Some T cells may have come from the graft donor. The sequencing here drew on CD4+ T cells from blood, taken 12 months after liver transplant. The J gene is TRBJ2-7, the V gene TRBV5-6, with D unresolved. The CDR3 region is CASSWTSRNYEQYF. The CDR3 DNA is TGTGCCAGCAGCTGGACGTCCCGAAACTACGAGCAGTACTTC.